A single sample is the source of the 25 T cell receptor beta chains below, sequenced in a study of control samples from healthy donors and cancer patients (dated by TCRdb to about 2020). Libraries were constructed by the immunoSEQ multiplex PCR assay. TCRdb retrieved this table from immuneACCESS and kept in-frame rearrangements only. Not all clones are present; in checked studies, unresolved V genes account for under half, and no reason is known for the remainder. The sample table holds roughly 49,000 clones, of which around 90% were seen once. Clones ranked in the top ten supply roughly 0.8% of the sample. Sample: PBMCs. The origin of the receptors is a man aged 25 to 40 with colorectal cancer.

This chain links TRBV12-3 or TRBV12-4 with TRBJ2-5; 8 bases are shared with TRBD2. The V and J ends lost 5 bases and 7 bases, in that order; junction bases with no gene match: 3. CDR3 size: 12 residues. CDR3 sequence: CASSTSGGTQYF. For the CDR3, the DNA is TGTGCCAGCAGTACGAGCGGGGGGACCCAGTACTTC.

The chain recombines TRBV29-1 with TRBJ1-3; D gene unclear. This CDR3 region has 11 residues. Germline CDR1 SQVTM, CDR2 ANQGSEA. Trimming stripped 4 bases from V and 2 bases from J, with 3 bases between. DNA of the CDR3: TGCAGCGTTGGAACTGGAAACACCATATATTTT. Protein product: CSVGTGNTIYF.

The chain has TRBV29-1 and TRBJ1-4, with unresolved D. The CDR3 spans 11 residues. V shed 7 bases and J shed 6 bases, with 9 bases lying between them. Germline CDR1 is SQVTM and CDR2 is ANQGSEA. For the CDR3, the DNA is TGCAGCGGGGGAGCTTATGAAAAACTGTTTTTT. Amino acids: CSGGAYEKLFF. The full variable domain, with the rest looked up from reference TRBV29-1 and TRBJ1-4, is SAVISQKPSRDICQRGTSLTIQCQVDSQVTMMFWYRQQPGQSLTLIATANQGSEATYESGFVIDKFPISRPNLTFSTLTVSNMSPEDSSIYLCSGGAYEKLFFGSGTQLSVL.

The rearrangement joins TRBV7-9 to TRBJ1-5, with a tentative D call TRBD1 (5 bases). V dropped 3 bases and J dropped 5 bases, with 14 bases sitting between them. Germline CDR1 and CDR2: SEHNR and FQNEAQ (reference sequence). This CDR3 has 15 residues. CDR3 residues: CASSFEQEPHQPQHF. The CDR3 bases are TGTGCCAGCAGCTTCGAACAGGAGCCACATCAGCCCCAGCATTTT.

V is TRBV5-4 and J is TRBJ2-6; D is possibly TRBD2 (5 bases). CDR1 and CDR2 from the germline V gene are SGHNT and YYREEE (reference sequence). V gave up 2 bases and J gave up 0 bases, with 9 bases separating them. CDR3 size: 16 residues. For the CDR3, the DNA is TGTGCCAGCAGCTTATATCGGGGCTCTGGGGCCAACGTCCTGACTTTC. This sequence encodes CASSLYRGSGANVLTF. Filled out from reference TRBV5-4 and TRBJ2-6, the complete variable domain reads ETGVTQSPTHLIKTRGQQVTLRCSSQSGHNTVSWYQQALGQGPQFIFQYYREEENGRGNFPPRFSGLQFPNYSSELNVNALELDDSALYLCASSLYRGSGANVLTFGAGSRLTVL.

The chain couples TRBV11-3 to TRBJ2-7, with TRBD1 as a possible D gene (6 bases). The CDR3 consists of 20 residues. Germline lookup yields CDR1 SGHNT and CDR2 YENEEA. V gave up 0 bases and J gave up 4 bases, with 28 bases separating them. In DNA form, the CDR3 reads TGTGCCAGCAGCTTAGACCTGGGGGCCCTACAGACGATTGGAGCTTACGAGCAGTACTTC. Protein: CASSLDLGALQTIGAYEQYF. Complete variable domain (other parts from reference TRBV11-3 and TRBJ2-7): EAGVVQSPRYKIIEKKQPVAFWCNPISGHNTLYWYLQNLGQGPELLIRYENEEAVDDSQLPKDRFSAERLKGVDSTLKIQPAELGDSAVYLCASSLDLGALQTIGAYEQYFGPGTRLTVT.

This chain connects TRBV30 to TRBJ1-3, with 7 nucleotides matching TRBD1. CDR3 size: 14 residues. Per germline, CDR1 GTSNPN and CDR2 SVGIG (reference sequence). With V trimmed by 5 bases and J by 0 bases, 4 bases remained unmatched. CDR3 coding DNA: TGTGCCTGGCGGACAGGATTCTCTGGAAACACCATATATTTT. Its protein is CAWRTGFSGNTIYF.

The chain couples TRBV19 to TRBJ1-5; D ambiguous. The CDR3 is 16 amino acids. Germline CDR1 reads LNHDA; CDR2 reads SQIVND (reference sequence). Trimming shortened V by 5 bases and J by 0 bases, and 14 bases separated the two germline ends. This CDR3 reads CASSLVGRLSNQPQHF. The CDR3 bases are TGTGCCAGTAGTTTAGTCGGACGGCTTAGCAATCAGCCCCAGCATTTT. The full variable domain, with the rest looked up from reference TRBV19 and TRBJ1-5, is DGGITQSPKYLFRKEGQNVTLSCEQNLNHDAMYWYRQDPGQGLRLIYYSQIVNDFQKGDIAEGYSVSREKKESFPLTVTSAQKNPTAFYLCASSLVGRLSNQPQHFGDGTRLSIL.

V is TRBV10-3 and J is TRBJ1-2, with TRBD1 matching over 7 bases. The germline V gene has CDR1 ENHRY and CDR2 SYGVKD. The trim removed 11 bases at V and 6 bases at J, leaving 9 bases unmatched. The CDR3 spans 12 residues. This CDR3 is CALQGGGDGYTF. CDR3 DNA sequence: TGTGCCTTGCAGGGGGGCGGGGATGGCTACACCTTC.

The chain links TRBV10-3 to TRBJ2-2, with 7 positions matching TRBD1. The CDR3 has 16 amino acids. The junction had 9 bases not matched to a gene; V was cut back by 4 bases and J by 4 bases. CDR1 ENHRY and CDR2 SYGVKD come from the germline V gene. CDR3 in amino acids: CAISGRQGVPTGELFF. The CDR3 DNA follows: TGTGCCATCAGTGGCAGACAGGGAGTCCCCACCGGGGAGCTGTTTTTT.

In this sample, this clone turned up once. This sequence joins TRBV5-1 and TRBJ2-3, with D tentatively TRBD1 or TRBD2 (7 bases each). Germline V gives CDR1 SGHRS, CDR2 YFSETQ. Trimming cost V 1 base and J 4 bases, with 22 bases left between them. This CDR3 spans 18 amino acids. The DNA for the CDR3 is TGCGCCAGCAGCTTGTATGGAAGGGAGGGGGCTCGGGCAGATACGCAGTATTTT. Its translation: CASSLYGREGARADTQYF.

The genes are TRBV10-1 and TRBJ1-2, with 9 bases identical to TRBD1. The CDR3 covers 12 residues. The junction had 6 bases not matched to a gene; V was cut back by 6 bases and J by 10 bases. Germline V gene data show CDR1 as WNHNN and CDR2 as SYGVQD (reference sequence). The CDR3 DNA sequence: TGCGCCAGCAGCCCCGGGACAGGGATCTACACCTTC. Translated, it gives CASSPGTGIYTF.

This clone was seen just once. V gene TRBV6-1 combines with J gene TRBJ2-3, with D maybe TRBD2 (5 bases). The V end was cut by 4 bases, the J end by 1 base, with 15 bases between. Germline lookup yields CDR1 MNHNS and CDR2 SASEGT. This CDR3 has 16 amino acids. The CDR3 loop is CASSVLAPEGTDTQYF. DNA of the CDR3: TGTGCCAGCAGTGTCCTAGCCCCGGAGGGCACAGATACGCAGTATTTT.

V usage is TRBV5-4 and J usage is TRBJ2-1, with TRBD1 identical over 7 bases. The CDR3 spans 16 residues. Trimming at V came to 4 bases and at J to 1 base, leaving 8 bases not matched to a gene. Germline CDR1 and CDR2: SGHNT and YYREEE (reference sequence). CDR3 amino acids: CASSNKTGHSYNEQFF. Written as DNA, the CDR3 is TGTGCCAGCAGCAACAAGACAGGGCATTCCTACAATGAGCAGTTCTTC.

V gene TRBV11-2 combines with J gene TRBJ1-1, with unresolved D. The V end lost 5 bases, the J end lost 1 base, and 11 bases lay between the germline ends. Germline V CDR1 and CDR2: SGHAT, FQNNGV. This CDR3 has 14 residues. DNA for the CDR3: TGTGCCAGCAGCCCGACTCGTGCGAACACTGAAGCTTTCTTT. Protein: CASSPTRANTEAFF.

This chain joins TRBV11-2 and TRBJ2-7; D possibly corresponds to TRBD1 (5 bases). Trimming took off 2 bases at V and 0 bases at J, with 11 bases between the two ends. CDR1 and CDR2 from the germline V gene are SGHAT and FQNNGV. This CDR3 comprises 15 residues. CDR3: CASSLLQGLSYEQYF. DNA of the CDR3: TGTGCCAGCAGCTTACTCCAGGGCCTCTCCTACGAGCAGTACTTC.

The chain combines TRBV7-2 with TRBJ2-2, with TRBD2 matching over 10 bases. Germline CDR1 and CDR2: SGHTA and FQGNSA. The CDR3 is 16 amino acids. With 4 bases clipped from V and 6 bases from J, the junction kept 8 bases outside the gene matches. The DNA of the CDR3 is TGTGCCAGCAGCTCCCAGCGGGGGGGCCGTCCCGGGGAGCTGTTTTTT. It translates to CASSSQRGGRPGELFF.

The rearrangement uses TRBV30 and TRBJ2-7, with 8 bases aligning to TRBD1. J gave up 5 bases and V 5 bases, and 8 bases lay outside the gene matches. CDR3 length: 13 amino acids. Germline values: CDR1 GTSNPN, CDR2 SVGIG (reference sequence). CDR3 nucleotides: TGTGCCTGGGGAGGGGGGACAGGAAACGAGCAGTACTTC. Encoded protein: CAWGGGTGNEQYF.

The gene calls are TRBV3-1 (or the pseudogene TRBV3-2) and TRBJ2-6; 7 bases map to TRBD1. CDR3 length: 18 residues. The V gene end was trimmed by 2 bases and the J gene end by 3 bases; junction bases not matched to a gene: 10. The germline gives CDR1 LGHDT, CDR2 YNNKEL (reference sequence). The CDR3 loop is CASSQRGTGANGANVLTF. Written as DNA, the CDR3 is TGTGCCAGCAGCCAAAGGGGAACAGGGGCGAATGGGGCCAACGTCCTGACTTTC.

J is TRBJ2-3 and V is TRBV20-1, with D perhaps TRBD2 (7 bases). CDR3 length: 15 amino acids. V lost 3 bases and J 3 bases, leaving 16 bases between the germline ends. CDR1 is DFQATT and CDR2 is SNEGSKA in the germline V gene (reference sequence). The CDR3 sequence is CSASLGGGPTDTQYF. CDR3 DNA sequence: TGCAGTGCTAGTTTGGGAGGGGGACCAACAGATACGCAGTATTTT.

The genes are TRBV12-5 and TRBJ2-7; 7 bases agree with TRBD1. CDR1 is LGHNT and CDR2 is FRNRAP in the germline V gene. The CDR3 totals 14 residues. The V segment lost 9 bases and the J segment 6 bases; nucleotides outside the gene matches: 14. The CDR3, as DNA: TGTGCTAGGACAGCGGACAGGTCGCGCTCCGAGCAGTACGTC. Translation: CARTADRSRSEQYV.

CDR3 protein: CAWSSGGTGLGQYF. The DNA for the CDR3 is TGTGCCTGGAGCTCAGGGGGTACAGGCCTTGGGCAGTACTTC. The rearrangement uses TRBV30 and TRBJ2-7; 7 nucleotides align to TRBD1. Germline V gene lookup returns CDR1 GTSNPN and CDR2 SVGIG (reference sequence). Trimming at V came to 3 bases and at J to 9 bases, leaving 14 bases not matched to a gene. The CDR3 sequence is 14 residues long. Drawing the rest from reference TRBV30 and TRBJ2-7, the complete variable domain is SQTIHQWPATLVQPVGSPLSLECTVEGTSNPNLYWYRQAAGRGLQLLFYSVGIGQISSEVPQNLSASRPQDRQFILSSKKLLLSDSGFYLCAWSSGGTGLGQYFGPGTRLTVT.

This rearrangement joins TRBV14 to TRBJ2-3; D is possibly TRBD2 (5 bases). The CDR3 loop spans 16 amino acids. V shed 1 base and J shed 0 bases, with 11 bases lying between them. Germline V gives CDR1 SGHDN, CDR2 FVKESK. Here the CDR3 reads CASSQGDTGSTDTQYF. Written as DNA, the CDR3 is TGTGCCAGCAGCCAAGGCGATACGGGGAGCACAGATACGCAGTATTTT.

The chain links TRBV5-1 to TRBJ1-4; no clear D. The CDR3 extends over 16 amino acids. Germline CDR1 is SGHRS and CDR2 is YFSETQ. V dropped 6 bases and J dropped 3 bases, with 18 bases sitting between them. The CDR3 loop reads CASTPAPNSANEKLFF. For the CDR3, the DNA is TGCGCCAGCACCCCCGCACCAAATTCGGCTAATGAAAAACTGTTTTTT.

V and J are TRBV2 and TRBJ1-6, with a possible D match to TRBD1 (5 bases). The germline gives CDR1 SNHLY, CDR2 FYNNEI. V shed 8 bases and J shed 5 bases, with 13 bases lying between them. The CDR3 sequence is 14 residues long. The CDR3 reads CASRQTFNNSPLHF. As DNA, the CDR3 is TGTGCCAGCCGACAGACTTTCAATAATTCACCCCTCCACTTT.